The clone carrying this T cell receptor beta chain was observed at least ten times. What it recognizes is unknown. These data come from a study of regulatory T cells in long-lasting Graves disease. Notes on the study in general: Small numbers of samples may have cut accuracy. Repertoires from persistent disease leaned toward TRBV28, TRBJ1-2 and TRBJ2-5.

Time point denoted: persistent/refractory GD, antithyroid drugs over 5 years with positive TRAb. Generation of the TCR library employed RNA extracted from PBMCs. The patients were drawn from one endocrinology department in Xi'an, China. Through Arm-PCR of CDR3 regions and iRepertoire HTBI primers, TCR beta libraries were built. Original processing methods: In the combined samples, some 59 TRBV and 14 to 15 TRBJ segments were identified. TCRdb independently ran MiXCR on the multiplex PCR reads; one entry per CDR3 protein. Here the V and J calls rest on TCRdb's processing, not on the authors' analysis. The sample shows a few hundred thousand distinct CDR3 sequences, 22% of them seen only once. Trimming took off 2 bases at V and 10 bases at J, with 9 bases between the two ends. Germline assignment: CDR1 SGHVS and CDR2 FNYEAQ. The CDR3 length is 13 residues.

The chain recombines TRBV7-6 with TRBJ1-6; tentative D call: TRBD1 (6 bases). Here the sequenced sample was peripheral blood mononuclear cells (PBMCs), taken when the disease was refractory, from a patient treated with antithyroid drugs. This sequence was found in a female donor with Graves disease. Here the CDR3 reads CASSLTGISPLHF. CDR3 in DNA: TGTGCCAGCAGCTTAACAGGGATCTCACCCCTCCACTTT.